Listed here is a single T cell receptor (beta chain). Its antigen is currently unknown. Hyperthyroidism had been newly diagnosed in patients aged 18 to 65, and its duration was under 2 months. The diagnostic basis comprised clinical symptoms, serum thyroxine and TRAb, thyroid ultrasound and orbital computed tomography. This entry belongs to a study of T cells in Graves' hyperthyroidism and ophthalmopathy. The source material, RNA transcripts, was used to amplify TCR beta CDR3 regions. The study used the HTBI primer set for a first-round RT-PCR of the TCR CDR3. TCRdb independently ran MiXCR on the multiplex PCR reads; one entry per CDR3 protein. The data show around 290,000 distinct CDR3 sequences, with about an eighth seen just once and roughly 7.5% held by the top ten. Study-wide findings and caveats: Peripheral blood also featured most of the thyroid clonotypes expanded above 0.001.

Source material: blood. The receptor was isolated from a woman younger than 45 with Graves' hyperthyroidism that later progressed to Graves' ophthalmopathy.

CDR3 sequence: CASSLRSQETQYF. DNA for the CDR3: TGTGCCAGCTCACTCAGGTCTCAAGAGACCCAGTACTTC. The V call is TRBV18, the J call TRBJ2-5, with D unclear. CDR1 and CDR2 from the germline V gene are KGHSH and LQKENI. V was shortened by 4 bases and J by 2 bases, with 8 bases between the two germline ends. The CDR3 spans 13 residues.